This T cell receptor (beta chain) came from a study of cytomegalovirus exposure and HLA in healthy donors. Study context: There were roughly 110 million unique TCR beta sequences, drawn from about 190 million T cells, in an earlier analysis.

CDR1 is LNHDA and CDR2 is SQIVND in the germline V gene (reference sequence). There are 13 residues in the CDR3. The ends lost 0 bases at V and 5 bases at J; junction bases unmatched: 0. This PCR relied on a set of 60 Vbeta primers and 13 Jbeta primers. TCRdb's table, derived via immunoSEQ multiplex PCR, lists solely in-frame clones and lacks some. This sample carries 130,000 to 150,000 clones, about 80% of them seen once, and the ten largest clones take 5% to 5.5%. The rearrangement uses TRBV19 and TRBJ1-1, with 7 bases fitting TRBD1. The sequence was collected from a male donor in good health and CMV-seronegative. Sequencing input: PBMCs. This CDR3 is CASSIDRGTEAFF. The CDR3 DNA sequence: TGTGCCAGTAGTATAGACAGGGGGACTGAAGCTTTCTTT. Drawing the rest from reference TRBV19 and TRBJ1-1, the complete variable domain is DGGITQSPKYLFRKEGQNVTLSCEQNLNHDAMYWYRQDPGQGLRLIYYSQIVNDFQKGDIAEGYSVSREKKESFPLTVTSAQKNPTAFYLCASSIDRGTEAFFGQGTRLTVV.